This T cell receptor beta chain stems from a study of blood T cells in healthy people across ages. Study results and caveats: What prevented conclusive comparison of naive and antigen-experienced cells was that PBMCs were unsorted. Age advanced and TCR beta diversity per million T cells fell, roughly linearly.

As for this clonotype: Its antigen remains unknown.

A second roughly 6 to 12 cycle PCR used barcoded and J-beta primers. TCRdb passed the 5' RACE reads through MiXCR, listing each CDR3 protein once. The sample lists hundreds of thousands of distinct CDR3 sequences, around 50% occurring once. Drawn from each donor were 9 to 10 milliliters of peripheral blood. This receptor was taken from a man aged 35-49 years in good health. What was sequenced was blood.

The CDR3 loop is CASSYTLRDRRETQYF. As DNA, the CDR3 is TGTGCCAGCAGTTACACGCTTCGGGATAGGAGGGAGACCCAGTACTTC. The V gene is TRBV6-2 or TRBV6-3, the J gene TRBJ2-5, with D tentatively TRBD2 (5 bases). Per the germline V gene, CDR1 is MNHEY and CDR2 is SVGEGT. V was clipped by 2 bases and J by 5 bases, with 18 bases between them. The CDR3 totals 16 residues.